This section outlines one TCR beta chain sequence together with its context. The sample belongs to a study of T-cell memory formation after mild COVID-19. TCRdb re-derived calls from the 5' RACE reads in MiXCR, one entry per CDR3 protein. The table has approximately 490,000 distinct CDR3 sequences, about a fifth seen once; the top ten hold under 15%. Germline CDR1 is MNHEY and CDR2 is SMNVEV (reference sequence). V was trimmed by 6 bases and J by 7 bases, leaving 10 bases between them. The CDR3 runs 12 residues. The chain employs TRBV27 and TRBJ2-1; D call uncertain. The origin of this receptor is an adult woman who had mild COVID-19 (a few samples of this study predate the infection). Cell type and time point are not known. What was sequenced was PBMCs or a T cell subset sorted from them (not recorded which). The CDR3: CASSSSFNEQFF. The DNA of the CDR3 is TGTGCCAGCAGCTCCAGCTTTAATGAGCAGTTCTTC.